The subject of this entry is one T cell receptor beta chain. Its target is not known. This entry comes from a study of T cells after yellow fever vaccination. A process of 5'RACE template switching, which added a universal primer site and UMIs, was used to make TCR cDNA. One entry per CDR3 protein results from TCRdb running MiXCR on the 5' RACE reads. The sample records 500,000 to 650,000 distinct CDR3 sequences, less than 20% being singletons. Findings of the study overall: Although the secondary response was weaker, it peaked faster, at day 5 versus 15. Reappearance after the booster was seen for most primary-vaccination clones, at 95% to 97% CD4 and less than 90% CD8. The presence of abundant clonotypes contaminating from the bulk population was possible in FACS-sorted repertoires.

CDR1 and CDR2 (germline): DFQATT, SNEGSKA (reference sequence). The ends were cut back, 6 bases at V and 6 bases at J, with 15 bases in the middle. The CDR3 sequence is 13 residues long. The sample consisted of PBMCs, taken roughly 5 days after the first yellow fever vaccination. This clonotype was obtained from a man between 18 and 29 years old who received the YFV17D yellow fever vaccine. V and J are TRBV20-1 and TRBJ2-4, with D maybe TRBD2 (6 bases). The CDR3 coding sequence is TGCAGTGCGAGGCGGGACTGGAGAAACATTCAGTACTTC. Amino acids: CSARRDWRNIQYF.